A single sample is the source of the 19 T cell receptor beta chains below, sequenced in a study of blood T cell repertoires in COVID-19. Method: immunoSEQ multiplex PCR; TCRdb's copy keeps in-frame clones and lacks some. The data hold fewer than 50,000 clones, with about 83% observed a single time. Specimen: peripheral blood. The receptors derive from an elderly woman with active or convalescent COVID-19.

The genes are TRBV6-5 and TRBJ1-2; D is unclear. This CDR3 contains 13 residues. V dropped 8 bases and J dropped 4 bases, with 14 bases sitting between them. Germline assignment: CDR1 MNHEY and CDR2 SVGAGI. CDR3 coding DNA: TGTGCCAGCTCCGGAGGTGCGGTCTATGGCTACACCTTC. Residues: CASSGGAVYGYTF.

The chain links TRBV15 to TRBJ2-1; TRBD1 matches at 7 bases. The CDR3 is 14 amino acids. Trimming took 5 bases from V and 9 from J; bases not matched to a gene: 10. Germline V gene data show CDR1 as LNHNV and CDR2 as YYDKDF (reference sequence). DNA for the CDR3: TGTGCCACCAGCCGAAGACAGGGTAAGGGTGAGCAGTTCTTC. Protein: CATSRRQGKGEQFF.

The chain has TRBV15 and TRBJ1-5; D may be TRBD1 (5 bases). The CDR3 has 14 residues. CDR1 is LNHNV, CDR2 YYDKDF, per germline (reference sequence). V shed 3 bases and J shed 6 bases, with 12 bases lying between them. The CDR3 loop is CATSSARAAQPQHF. The CDR3 DNA follows: TGTGCCACCAGCAGTGCCAGGGCGGCTCAGCCCCAGCATTTT.

The V and J genes are TRBV6-5 and TRBJ1-1; TRBD1 is a possible D gene (5 bases). Germline V lookup: CDR1 MNHEY, CDR2 SVGAGI. CDR3 length: 16 amino acids. V shed 4 bases and J shed 4 bases, with 19 bases lying between them. CDR3 protein: CASSLESRGLGTEAFF. In DNA, the CDR3 is TGTGCCAGCAGTTTGGAGAGTAGGGGCTTGGGCACTGAAGCTTTCTTT.

V usage is TRBV5-1 and J usage is TRBJ1-6; 7 bases fit TRBD1. The CDR3 runs to 16 residues. Germline CDR1 is SGHRS and CDR2 is YFSETQ. After removal of 4 bases from V and 0 bases from J, the junction contained 4 bases not matched to a gene. The CDR3 nucleotides read TGCGCCAGCAGCCTGACAGGGAGCTCCTATAATTCACCCCTCCACTTT. Its translation is CASSLTGSSYNSPLHF.

This clone was detected a few times. No DNA is shown, since the ends of the CDR3 on it are uncertain; the CDR3 is the one TCRdb lists. The V gene is TRBV12-3 or TRBV12-4, the J gene TRBJ2-6; no DNA check was done on the table's D call, TRBD2. Inclusive of both ends, the CDR3 amounts to 13 amino acids. This chain's CDR3 is CASSTSGANVLTF.

This clone occurred a few times. This chain uses TRBV30 with TRBJ1-1, with TRBD1 matching 8 bases. The CDR3 is 13 residues long. After removal of 2 bases from V and 1 base from J, the junction contained 0 bases not matched to a gene. Germline-derived CDR1 and CDR2 are GTSNPN and SVGIG (reference sequence). CDR3 loop: CAWSTGGNTEAFF. In DNA, the CDR3 is TGTGCCTGGAGTACAGGGGGGAACACTGAAGCTTTCTTT. Looking up the rest from reference TRBV30 and TRBJ1-1 gives the full variable domain: SQTIHQWPATLVQPVGSPLSLECTVEGTSNPNLYWYRQAAGRGLQLLFYSVGIGQISSEVPQNLSASRPQDRQFILSSKKLLLSDSGFYLCAWSTGGNTEAFFGQGTRLTVV.

The V call is TRBV3-1 (or the pseudogene TRBV3-2), the J call TRBJ1-6; 8 positions match TRBD1. The CDR3 length is 16 residues. The trim removed 1 base at V and 7 bases at J, leaving 6 bases unmatched. CDR1 and CDR2 from the germline V gene are LGHDT and YNNKEL (reference sequence). This chain's CDR3 is CASSQGRTGKNSPLHF. The CDR3 nucleotides read TGTGCCAGCAGCCAAGGGAGGACAGGGAAAAATTCACCCCTCCACTTT.

This rearrangement joins TRBV6-1 to TRBJ2-7, with TRBD2 matching over 9 bases. The CDR3 has 16 amino acids. Trimming took 4 bases from V and 2 from J; bases not matched to a gene: 9. Germline V gene sequence: CDR1 MNHNS, CDR2 SASEGT. For the CDR3, the DNA is TGTGCCAGCAGTGCCACTAGCGGGTGGGACCCCTACGAGCAGTACTTC. The encoded protein is CASSATSGWDPYEQYF.

CDR3 residues: CASSYPRTGDTGELFF. CDR3 coding DNA: TGTGCCAGCAGTTACCCGAGGACAGGGGACACCGGGGAGCTGTTTTTT. The gene calls are TRBV6-6 and TRBJ2-2, with 9 positions matching TRBD1. J lost 3 bases, V lost 2 bases, and 4 bases had no gene match. The V gene's germline CDR1 is MNHNY and CDR2 SVGAGI (reference sequence). The CDR3 is made up of 16 amino acids.

The rearrangement links TRBV30 to TRBJ1-2; D uncertain. V lost 2 bases, J lost 4 bases, and 14 bases lay in between. The germline V gene encodes CDR1 GTSNPN and CDR2 SVGIG (reference sequence). The CDR3 sequence is 14 residues long. The CDR3 loop is CAWSLERRAYGYTF. The DNA for the CDR3 is TGTGCCTGGAGTCTCGAAAGGAGAGCCTATGGCTACACCTTC.

This chain connects TRBV10-2 to TRBJ1-2; the D gene is possibly TRBD1 (6 bases). Germline values: CDR1 WSHSY, CDR2 SAAADI. The CDR3 covers 15 residues. Trimming took off 2 bases at V and 4 bases at J, with 14 bases between the two ends. The CDR3 protein is CASSEPSQGAYGYTF. CDR3 DNA sequence: TGCGCCAGCAGTGAGCCATCACAGGGAGCCTATGGCTACACCTTC.

V gene TRBV29-1 combines with J gene TRBJ1-2, with D uncertain. Germline lookup yields CDR1 SQVTM and CDR2 ANQGSEA. This CDR3 has 13 residues. The V gene lost 1 base and the J gene lost 7 bases, with 13 bases spanning the gap. The CDR3 here is CSVEVGGSGGYTF. The CDR3 DNA is TGCAGCGTTGAAGTAGGCGGATCGGGTGGCTACACCTTC. Drawing the rest from reference TRBV29-1 and TRBJ1-2, the complete variable domain is SAVISQKPSRDICQRGTSLTIQCQVDSQVTMMFWYRQQPGQSLTLIATANQGSEATYESGFVIDKFPISRPNLTFSTLTVSNMSPEDSSIYLCSVEVGGSGGYTFGSGTRLTVV.

V is TRBV4-1 and J is TRBJ2-1; 7 bases are a match to TRBD2. This CDR3 contains 16 residues. V was pared by 0 bases and J by 0 bases, with 2 bases of the junction left unmatched. Germline CDR1 and CDR2: MGHRA and YSYEKL. The CDR3, as DNA: TGCGCCAGCAGCCAAGAACTAGCGATCTCCTACAATGAGCAGTTCTTC. As protein: CASSQELAISYNEQFF.

The rearrangement uses TRBV3-1 (or the pseudogene TRBV3-2) and TRBJ1-4, with D unresolved. V lost 8 bases, J lost 4 bases, and 14 bases lay in between. This CDR3 contains 14 residues. Germline V gives CDR1 LGHDT, CDR2 YNNKEL (reference sequence). CDR3 coding DNA: TGTGCCAGCTCAAACGGGGAGATTAATGAAAAACTGTTTTTT. It encodes CASSNGEINEKLFF.

A few counts support this clone. The J gene is TRBJ2-1, the V gene TRBV9; 11 bases line up with TRBD1. The CDR3 is made up of 16 amino acids. Germline CDR1 reads SGDLS; CDR2 reads YYNGEE. The J segment lost 7 bases and the V segment lost 4 bases, leaving 10 bases of the junction unmatched. DNA for the CDR3: TGTGCCAGCAGCCCCACTGGACAGGGGGCATGGAATGAGCAGTTCTTC. Residues: CASSPTGQGAWNEQFF.

In its sample, this clone was seen a few times. The rearrangement uses TRBV5-1 and TRBJ1-4; D is unclear. Germline CDR1 reads SGHRS; CDR2 reads YFSETQ. The V gene lost 2 bases and the J gene lost 5 bases, with 16 bases spanning the gap. The CDR3 loop spans 16 amino acids. The CDR3 nucleotides read TGCGCCAGCAGCTTTGTATCATCTCGGGGAAATGAAAAACTGTTTTTT. Its protein product is CASSFVSSRGNEKLFF.

This chain uses TRBV5-4 with TRBJ2-3; D is unresolved. CDR1 and CDR2 (germline): SGHNT, YYREEE (reference sequence). This CDR3 is 13 amino acids long. Trimming cost V 1 base and J 5 bases, with 8 bases left between them. The CDR3 coding sequence is TGTGCCAGCAGCTTGACTGCTCAAGATACGCAGTATTTT. This translates into CASSLTAQDTQYF.

The chain carries TRBV20-1 and TRBJ2-7; perhaps TRBD2 as D (5 bases). The CDR3 length is 15 residues. Germline CDR1 reads DFQATT; CDR2 reads SNEGSKA (reference sequence). V gave up 3 bases and J gave up 2 bases, with 17 bases separating them. This CDR3 reads CSASIGGAVTYEQYF. In DNA, the CDR3 is TGCAGTGCTAGTATAGGCGGAGCGGTGACCTACGAGCAGTACTTC.